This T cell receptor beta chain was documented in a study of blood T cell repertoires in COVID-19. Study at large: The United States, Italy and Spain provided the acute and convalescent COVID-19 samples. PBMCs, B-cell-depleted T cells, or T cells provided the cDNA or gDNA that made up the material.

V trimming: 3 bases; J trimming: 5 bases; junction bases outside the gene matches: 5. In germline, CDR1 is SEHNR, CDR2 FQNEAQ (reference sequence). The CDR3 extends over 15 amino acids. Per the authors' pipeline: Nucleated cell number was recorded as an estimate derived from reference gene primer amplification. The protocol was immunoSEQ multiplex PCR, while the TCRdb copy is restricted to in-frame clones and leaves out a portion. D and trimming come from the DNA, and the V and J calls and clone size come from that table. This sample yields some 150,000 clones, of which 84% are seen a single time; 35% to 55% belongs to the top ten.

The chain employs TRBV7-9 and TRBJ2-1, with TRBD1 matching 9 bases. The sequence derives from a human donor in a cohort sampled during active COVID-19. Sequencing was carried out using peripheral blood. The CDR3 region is CASSFIGDRDNEQFF. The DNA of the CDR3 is TGTGCCAGCAGCTTCATAGGGGACAGGGACAATGAGCAGTTCTTC.